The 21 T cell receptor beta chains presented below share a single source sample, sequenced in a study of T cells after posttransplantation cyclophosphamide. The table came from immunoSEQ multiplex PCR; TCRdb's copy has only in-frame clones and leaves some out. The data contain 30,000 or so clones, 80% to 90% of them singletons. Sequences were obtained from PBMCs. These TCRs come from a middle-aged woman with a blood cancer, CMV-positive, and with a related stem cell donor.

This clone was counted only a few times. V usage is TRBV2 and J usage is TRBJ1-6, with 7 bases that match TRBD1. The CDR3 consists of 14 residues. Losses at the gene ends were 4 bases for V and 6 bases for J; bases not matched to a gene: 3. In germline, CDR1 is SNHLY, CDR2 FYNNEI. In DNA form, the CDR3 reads TGTGCCAGCAGTGGACAGGGTCTTAATTCACCCCTCCACTTT. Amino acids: CASSGQGLNSPLHF.

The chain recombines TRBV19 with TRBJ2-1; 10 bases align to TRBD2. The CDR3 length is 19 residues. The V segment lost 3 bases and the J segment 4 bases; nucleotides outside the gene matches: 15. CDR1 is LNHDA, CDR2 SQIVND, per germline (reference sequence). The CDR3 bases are TGTGCCAGTAGTATCTTGCGGGGTTTCAAGCGGGGGGGTTACAATGAGCAGTTCTTC. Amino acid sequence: CASSILRGFKRGGYNEQFF.

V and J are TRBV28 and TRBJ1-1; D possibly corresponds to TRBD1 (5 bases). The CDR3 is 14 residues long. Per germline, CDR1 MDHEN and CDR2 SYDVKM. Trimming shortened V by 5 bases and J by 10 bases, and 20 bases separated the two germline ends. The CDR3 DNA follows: TGTGCCAGCAGTGCTCCGACAGTTACTGGGGTAGCTTTCTTT. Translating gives CASSAPTVTGVAFF.

The CDR3 region has the DNA TGTGCCAGCAGCGTTGCGGACTTTCAAGAGACCCAGTACTTC. Translated: CASSVADFQETQYF. The chain combines TRBV5-4 with TRBJ2-5; D is perhaps TRBD2 (5 bases). Looked up from germline, CDR1 is SGHNT and CDR2 is YYREEE (reference sequence). Trimming removed 4 bases from V and 2 bases from J, with 12 bases in between. This CDR3 has 14 residues.

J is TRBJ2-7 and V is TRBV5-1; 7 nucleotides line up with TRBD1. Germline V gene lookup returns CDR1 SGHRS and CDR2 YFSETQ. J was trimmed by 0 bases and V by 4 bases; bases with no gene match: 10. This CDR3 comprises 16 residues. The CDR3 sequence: CASSQNSGTASYEQYF. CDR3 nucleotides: TGCGCCAGCAGCCAGAATTCCGGGACAGCCTCCTACGAGCAGTACTTC. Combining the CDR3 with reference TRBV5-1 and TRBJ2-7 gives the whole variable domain KAGVTQTPRYLIKTRGQQVTLSCSPISGHRSVSWYQQTPGQGLQFLFEYFSETQRNKGNFPGRFSGRQFSNSRSEMNVSTLELGDSALYLCASSQNSGTASYEQYFGPGTRLTVT.

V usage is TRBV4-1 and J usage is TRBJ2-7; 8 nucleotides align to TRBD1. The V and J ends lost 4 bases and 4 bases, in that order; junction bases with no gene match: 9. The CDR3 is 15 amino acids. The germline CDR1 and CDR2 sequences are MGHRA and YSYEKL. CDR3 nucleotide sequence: TGCGCCAGCAGCCTAGACAGGGGCGGCGGGTACGAGCAGTACTTC. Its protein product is CASSLDRGGGYEQYF.

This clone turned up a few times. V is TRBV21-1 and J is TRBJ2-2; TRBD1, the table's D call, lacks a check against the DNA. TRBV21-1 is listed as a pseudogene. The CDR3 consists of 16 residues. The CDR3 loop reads CASSTRDRGDTGELFF. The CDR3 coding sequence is TGTGCCAGCAGCACCAGGGACAGGGGAGACACCGGGGAGCTGTTTTTT.

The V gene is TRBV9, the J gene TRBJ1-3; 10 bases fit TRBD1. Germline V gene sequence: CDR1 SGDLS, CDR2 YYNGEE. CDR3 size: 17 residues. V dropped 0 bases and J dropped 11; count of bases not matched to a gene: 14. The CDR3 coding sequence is TGTGCCAGCAGCGTAGCCGGGACAGGGGCCCTAAAGGGACCCATATATTTT. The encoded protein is CASSVAGTGALKGPIYF.

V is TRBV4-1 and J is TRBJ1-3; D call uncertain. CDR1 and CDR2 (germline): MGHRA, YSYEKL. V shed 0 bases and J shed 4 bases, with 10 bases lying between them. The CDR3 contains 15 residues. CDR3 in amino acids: CASSQDPGRGNTIYF. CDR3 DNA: TGCGCCAGCAGCCAAGACCCGGGGAGGGGAAACACCATATATTTT.

The CDR3 reads CASSSNPTSGKSGFF. The CDR3 DNA follows: TGTGCCAGCAGCTCCAACCCGACTAGCGGGAAATCAGGGTTCTTC. The chain has TRBV7-8 and TRBJ2-1, with 11 nucleotides matching TRBD2. The trim removed 4 bases at V and 15 bases at J, leaving 14 bases unmatched. From germline, CDR1 is SGHVS and CDR2 FQNEAQ. There are 15 residues in the CDR3.

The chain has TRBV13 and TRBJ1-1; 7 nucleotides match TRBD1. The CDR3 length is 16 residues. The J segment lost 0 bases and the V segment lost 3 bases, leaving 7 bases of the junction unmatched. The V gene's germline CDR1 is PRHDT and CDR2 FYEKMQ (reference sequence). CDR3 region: CASSLWVRGLNTEAFF. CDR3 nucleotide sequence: TGTGCCAGCAGCTTGTGGGTCAGGGGGTTGAACACTGAAGCTTTCTTT.

CDR3 in amino acids: CASSVEGGADTEAFF. For the CDR3, the DNA is TGTGCCAGCAGCGTAGAGGGGGGGGCGGACACTGAAGCTTTCTTT. The rearrangement joins TRBV9 to TRBJ1-1, with a possible D match to TRBD1 (6 bases). This CDR3 region has 15 residues. Germline loops: CDR1 SGDLS, CDR2 YYNGEE. Trimming cost V 0 bases and J 3 bases, with 12 bases left between them.

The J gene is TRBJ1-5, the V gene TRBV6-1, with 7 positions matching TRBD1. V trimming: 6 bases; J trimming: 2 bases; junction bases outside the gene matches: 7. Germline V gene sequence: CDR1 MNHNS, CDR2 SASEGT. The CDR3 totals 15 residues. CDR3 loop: CASRPQGYGNQPQHF. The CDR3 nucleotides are TGTGCCAGCAGACCACAGGGGTATGGCAATCAGCCCCAGCATTTT.

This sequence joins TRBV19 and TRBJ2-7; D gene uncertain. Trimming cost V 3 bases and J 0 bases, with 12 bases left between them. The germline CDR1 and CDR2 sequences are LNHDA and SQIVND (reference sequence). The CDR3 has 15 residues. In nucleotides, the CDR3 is TGTGCCAGTAGTATTGAGACTCCTCGCTCCTACGAGCAGTACTTC. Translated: CASSIETPRSYEQYF. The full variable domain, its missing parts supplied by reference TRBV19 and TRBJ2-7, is DGGITQSPKYLFRKEGQNVTLSCEQNLNHDAMYWYRQDPGQGLRLIYYSQIVNDFQKGDIAEGYSVSREKKESFPLTVTSAQKNPTAFYLCASSIETPRSYEQYFGPGTRLTVT.

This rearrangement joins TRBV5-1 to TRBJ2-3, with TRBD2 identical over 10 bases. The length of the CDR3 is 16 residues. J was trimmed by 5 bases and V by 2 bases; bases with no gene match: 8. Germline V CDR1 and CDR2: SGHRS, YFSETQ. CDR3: CASSLPLAGGVDTQYF. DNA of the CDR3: TGCGCCAGCAGCTTACCCTTAGCGGGGGGTGTAGATACGCAGTATTTT.

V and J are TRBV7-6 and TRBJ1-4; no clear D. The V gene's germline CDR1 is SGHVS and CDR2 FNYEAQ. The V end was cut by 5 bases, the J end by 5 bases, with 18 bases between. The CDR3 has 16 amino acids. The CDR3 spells CASSQRLAGANEKLFF. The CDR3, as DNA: TGTGCCAGCAGCCAGAGGTTGGCCGGAGCGAATGAAAAACTGTTTTTT.

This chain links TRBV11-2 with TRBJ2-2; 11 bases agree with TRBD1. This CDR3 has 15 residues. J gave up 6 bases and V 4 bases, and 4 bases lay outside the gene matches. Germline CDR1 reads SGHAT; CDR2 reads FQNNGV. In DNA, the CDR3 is TGTGCCAGCAGCTCGGGACAGGGGGTCGCCGGGGAGCTGTTTTTT. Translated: CASSSGQGVAGELFF.

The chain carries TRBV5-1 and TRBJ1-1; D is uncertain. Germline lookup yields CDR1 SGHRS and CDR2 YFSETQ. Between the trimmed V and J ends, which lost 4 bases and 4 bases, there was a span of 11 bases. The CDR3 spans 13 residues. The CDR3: CASSAGGSTEAFF. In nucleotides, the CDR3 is TGCGCCAGCAGCGCGGGAGGGTCCACTGAAGCTTTCTTT.

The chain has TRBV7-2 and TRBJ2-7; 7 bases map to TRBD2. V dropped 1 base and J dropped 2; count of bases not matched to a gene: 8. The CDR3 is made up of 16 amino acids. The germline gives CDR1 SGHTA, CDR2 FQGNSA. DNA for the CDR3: TGTGCCAGCAGCTTAGAGGGTAGCGGGTACCCCTACGAGCAGTACTTC. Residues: CASSLEGSGYPYEQYF.

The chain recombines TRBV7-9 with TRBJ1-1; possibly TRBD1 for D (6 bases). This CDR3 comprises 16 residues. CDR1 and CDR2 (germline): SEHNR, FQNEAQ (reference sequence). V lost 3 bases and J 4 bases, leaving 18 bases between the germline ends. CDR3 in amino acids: CASSLAHWGGGTEAFF. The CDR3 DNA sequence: TGTGCCAGCAGCTTGGCTCATTGGGGAGGGGGCACTGAAGCTTTCTTT.

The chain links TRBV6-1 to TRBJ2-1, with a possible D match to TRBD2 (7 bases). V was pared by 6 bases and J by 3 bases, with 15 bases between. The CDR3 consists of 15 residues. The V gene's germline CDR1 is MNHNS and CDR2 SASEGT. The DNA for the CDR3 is TGTGCCAGCAGAAGAAGGGGGGGGATCTACAATGAGCAGTTCTTC. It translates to CASRRRGGIYNEQFF.